These T cell receptor beta chains were read from a single sample in a study of post-analysis software for immune sequencing data. From the PCR reads, TCRdb called clonotypes with MiXCR, one entry per CDR3 protein. The sample records about 820,000 distinct CDR3 sequences, approximately 50% being singletons. Sequencing used blood. The receptors were sampled from a girl aged 5-17 years with multiple sclerosis. The CDR3 runs from the conserved cysteine through the conserved F or W. Fields, in order: clone size, D gene, V gene, J gene, CDR3 protein, CDR3 DNA. D genes are given only for firm matches. The size field is filled for only some rows; it gives once, few, many or a size class.

size: -; D: -; V: TRBV5-6; J: TRBJ2-7; CDR3: CASSPGTRGNYEQYF; DNA: TGTGCCAGCAGCCCCGGGACAAGGGGGAACTACGAGCAGTACTTC
size: -; D: TRBD1; V: TRBV29-1; J: TRBJ1-1; CDR3: CSVEPRGQDTEAFF; DNA: TGCAGCGTTGAGCCTAGGGGGCAGGACACTGAAGCTTTCTTT
size: -; D: -; V: TRBV5-1; J: TRBJ2-1; CDR3: CASSLGDYGDEQFF; DNA: TGCGCCAGCAGCTTGGGAGATTACGGGGATGAGCAGTTCTTC
size: -; D: -; V: TRBV6-1; J: TRBJ2-1; CDR3: CASSQAGVQGNNEQFF; DNA: TGTGCCAGCAGCCAGGCGGGAGTCCAGGGGAACAATGAGCAGTTCTTC
size: once; D: -; V: TRBV19; J: TRBJ1-1; CDR3: CASSIVGETTEAFF; DNA: TGTGCCAGTAGTATAGTAGGGGAGACCACTGAAGCTTTCTTT
size: -; D: -; V: TRBV3-1; J: TRBJ1-2; CDR3: CASSPRRGPYGYTF; DNA: TGTGCCAGCAGCCCCAGGCGAGGGCCCTATGGCTACACCTTC
size: -; D: TRBD1; V: TRBV2; J: TRBJ2-1; CDR3: CASSWDRPSYNEQFF; DNA: TGTGCCAGCAGTTGGGACAGGCCCTCCTACAATGAGCAGTTCTTC
size: many; D: -; V: TRBV7-8; J: TRBJ1-2; CDR3: CASSLGVSGYTF; DNA: TGTGCCAGCAGCCTCGGAGTGAGCGGCTACACCTTC
size: -; D: -; V: TRBV11-2; J: TRBJ2-7; CDR3: CASSFEDEQYF; DNA: TGTGCCAGCAGCTTTGAGGACGAGCAGTACTTC
size: -; D: -; V: TRBV12-3/TRBV12-4; J: TRBJ2-1; CDR3: CASSPQPGGFYNEQFF; DNA: TGTGCCAGCAGTCCCCAGCCGGGGGGCTTCTACAATGAGCAGTTCTTC
size: -; D: TRBD2; V: TRBV5-1; J: TRBJ2-1; CDR3: CASSLAAGVGNEQFF; DNA: TGCGCCAGCAGCTTGGCGGCGGGAGTAGGCAATGAGCAGTTCTTC
size: many; D: TRBD1; V: TRBV5-1; J: TRBJ2-5; CDR3: CASSGDRASLKYF; DNA: TGCGCCAGCAGCGGCGACAGGGCCAGTCTTAAGTACTTC
size: few; D: -; V: TRBV29-1; J: TRBJ1-5; CDR3: CSASGESNQPQHF; DNA: TGCAGCGCCAGTGGAGAGAGCAATCAGCCCCAGCATTTT
size: -; D: TRBD1; V: TRBV7-9; J: TRBJ2-7; CDR3: CASSSSGQSYEQYF; DNA: TGTGCCAGCAGCTCCTCGGGACAGTCCTACGAGCAGTACTTC
size: -; D: TRBD2; V: TRBV2; J: TRBJ2-5; CDR3: CASSALASKGEQYF; DNA: TGTGCCAGCAGCGCACTAGCGTCCAAAGGGGAGCAGTACTTC
size: many; D: -; V: TRBV5-1; J: TRBJ2-7; CDR3: CASSLSNSYEQYF; DNA: TGTGCCAGCAGTTTGAGTAACTCCTACGAGCAGTACTTC
size: few; D: TRBD2; V: TRBV30; J: TRBJ2-5; CDR3: CAWSGLADRETQYF; DNA: TGTGCCTGGAGTGGACTAGCGGATCGGGAGACCCAGTACTTC
size: -; D: TRBD1; V: TRBV14; J: TRBJ2-1; CDR3: CASSQEGQGEQFF; DNA: TGTGCCAGCAGCCAAGAAGGACAGGGTGAGCAGTTCTTC
size: -; D: -; V: TRBV28; J: TRBJ1-2; CDR3: CASSLGTHPGYTF; DNA: TGTGCCAGCAGTTTAGGGACGCATCCGGGCTACACCTTC
size: many; D: -; V: TRBV20-1; J: TRBJ2-3; CDR3: CSARPSSTDTQYF; DNA: TGCAGTGCTAGACCCTCGAGCACAGATACGCAGTATTTT
size: -; D: -; V: TRBV3-1; J: TRBJ1-1; CDR3: CASSLKSGGGNTEAFF; DNA: TGTGCCAGCAGCCTTAAATCTGGGGGAGGGAACACTGAAGCTTTCTTT